This record looks at one T cell receptor beta chain sequence and its context. Its antigen is unknown. Data came from immunoSEQ multiplex PCR; TCRdb stores just in-frame clones and leaves some out. The table lists 42,000 or so clones, around four fifths of them singletons. This sample was taken from a study of OX40 agonist ivuxolimab in advanced cancers. Study-level background: Patients received ivuxolimab, an intravenous treatment, every 2 weeks at 0.01 to 10 mg/kg. Those enrolled were approximately 83% male, with a mean age of around 58 years and ages from roughly 20 to 85.

Germline CDR1 reads SQVTM; CDR2 reads ANQGSEA. This CDR3 is built from 13 residues. Between the trimmed V and J ends, which lost 7 bases and 0 bases, there was a span of 13 bases. Findings and limits, study-wide: Low normalized T-cell clonal expansion was also seen in some nonresponders.

This sequence originates from an adult with an advanced solid tumor such as melanoma, head and neck, liver or kidney cancer. Material: CD4+ or CD8+ T cells sorted from blood, obtained in a trial of the OX40 agonist ivuxolimab. The rearrangement uses TRBV29-1 and TRBJ2-7, with D unresolved. CDR3 sequence reads: CSATDGNSYEQYV. In nucleotides, the CDR3 is TGCAGCGCAACCGACGGAAACTCCTACGAGCAGTACGTC.